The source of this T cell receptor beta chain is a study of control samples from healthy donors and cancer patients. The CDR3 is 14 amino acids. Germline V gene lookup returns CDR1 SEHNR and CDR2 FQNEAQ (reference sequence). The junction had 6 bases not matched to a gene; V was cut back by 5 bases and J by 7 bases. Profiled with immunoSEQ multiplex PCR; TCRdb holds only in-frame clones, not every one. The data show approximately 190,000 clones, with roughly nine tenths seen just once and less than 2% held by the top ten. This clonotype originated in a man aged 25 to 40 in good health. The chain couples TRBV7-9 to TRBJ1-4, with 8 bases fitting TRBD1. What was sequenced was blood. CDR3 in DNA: TGTGCCAGCAGCGAGACAGGGGCACGTGAAAAACTGTTTTTT. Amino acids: CASSETGAREKLFF. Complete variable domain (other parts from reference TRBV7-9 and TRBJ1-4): DTGVSQNPRHKITKRGQNVTFRCDPISEHNRLYWYRQTLGQGPEFLTYFQNEAQLEKSRLLSDRFSAERPKGSFSTLEIQRTEQGDSAMYLCASSETGAREKLFFGSGTQLSVL.